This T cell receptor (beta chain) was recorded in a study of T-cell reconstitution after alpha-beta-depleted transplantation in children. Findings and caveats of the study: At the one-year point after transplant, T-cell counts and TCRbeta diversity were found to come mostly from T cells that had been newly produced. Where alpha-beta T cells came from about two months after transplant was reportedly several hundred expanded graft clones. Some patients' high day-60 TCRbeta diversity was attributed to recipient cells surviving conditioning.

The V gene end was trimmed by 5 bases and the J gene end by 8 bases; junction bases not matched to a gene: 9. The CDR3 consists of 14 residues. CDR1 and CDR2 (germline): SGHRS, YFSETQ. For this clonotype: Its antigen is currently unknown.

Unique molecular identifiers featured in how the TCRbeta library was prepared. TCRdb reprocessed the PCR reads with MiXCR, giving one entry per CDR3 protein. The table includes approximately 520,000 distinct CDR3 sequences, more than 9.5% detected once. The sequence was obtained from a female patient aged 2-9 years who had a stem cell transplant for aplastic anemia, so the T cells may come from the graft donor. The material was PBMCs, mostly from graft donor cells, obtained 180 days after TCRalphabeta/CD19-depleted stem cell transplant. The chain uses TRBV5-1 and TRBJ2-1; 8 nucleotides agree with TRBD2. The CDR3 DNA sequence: TGCGCCAGCAGTTTAGACCTAGCGGGTCATGAGCAGTTCTTC. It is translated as CASSLDLAGHEQFF.